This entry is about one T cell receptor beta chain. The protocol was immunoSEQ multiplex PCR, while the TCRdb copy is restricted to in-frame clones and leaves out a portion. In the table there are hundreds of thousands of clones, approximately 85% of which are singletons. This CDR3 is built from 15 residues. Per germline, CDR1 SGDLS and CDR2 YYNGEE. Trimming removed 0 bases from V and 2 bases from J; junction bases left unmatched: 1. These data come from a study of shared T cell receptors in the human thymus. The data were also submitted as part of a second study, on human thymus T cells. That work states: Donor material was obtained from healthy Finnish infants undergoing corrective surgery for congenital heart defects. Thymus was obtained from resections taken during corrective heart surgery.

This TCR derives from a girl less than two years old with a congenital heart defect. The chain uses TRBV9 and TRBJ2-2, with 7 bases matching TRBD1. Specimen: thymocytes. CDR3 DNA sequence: TGTGCCAGCAGCGTAGGGGACAGAAACACCGGGGAGCTGTTTTTT. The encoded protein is CASSVGDRNTGELFF.